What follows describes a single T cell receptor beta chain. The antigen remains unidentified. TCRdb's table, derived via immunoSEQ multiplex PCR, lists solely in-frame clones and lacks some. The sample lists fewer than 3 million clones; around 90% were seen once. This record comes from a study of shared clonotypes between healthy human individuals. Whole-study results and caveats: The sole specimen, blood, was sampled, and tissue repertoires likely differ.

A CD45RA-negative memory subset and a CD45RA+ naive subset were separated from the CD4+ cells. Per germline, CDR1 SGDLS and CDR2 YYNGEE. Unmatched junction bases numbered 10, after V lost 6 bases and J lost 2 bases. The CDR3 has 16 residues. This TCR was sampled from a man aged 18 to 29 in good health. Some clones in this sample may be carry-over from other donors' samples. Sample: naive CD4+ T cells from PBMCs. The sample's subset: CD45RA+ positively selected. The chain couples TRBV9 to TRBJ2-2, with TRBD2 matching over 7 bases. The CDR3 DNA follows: TGTGCCAGCACCTTAGGCCCTAGCGGTAACACCGGGGAGCTGTTTTTT. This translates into CASTLGPSGNTGELFF.